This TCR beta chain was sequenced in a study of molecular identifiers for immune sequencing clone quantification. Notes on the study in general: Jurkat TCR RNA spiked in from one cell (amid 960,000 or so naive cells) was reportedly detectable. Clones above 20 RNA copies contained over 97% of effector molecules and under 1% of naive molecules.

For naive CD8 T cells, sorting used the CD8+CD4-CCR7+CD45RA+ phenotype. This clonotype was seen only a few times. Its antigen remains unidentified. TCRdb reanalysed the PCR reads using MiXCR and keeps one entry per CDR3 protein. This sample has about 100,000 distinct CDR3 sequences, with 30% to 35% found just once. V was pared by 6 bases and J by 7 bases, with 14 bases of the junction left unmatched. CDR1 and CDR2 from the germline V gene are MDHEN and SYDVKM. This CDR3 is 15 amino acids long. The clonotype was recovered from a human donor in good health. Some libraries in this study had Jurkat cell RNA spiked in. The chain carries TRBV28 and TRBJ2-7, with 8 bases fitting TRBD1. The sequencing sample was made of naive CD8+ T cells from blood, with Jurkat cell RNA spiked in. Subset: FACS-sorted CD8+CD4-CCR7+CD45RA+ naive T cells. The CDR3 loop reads CASRPLDRDHREQYF. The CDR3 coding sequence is TGTGCCAGCAGGCCCTTGGACAGGGATCATCGGGAGCAGTACTTC. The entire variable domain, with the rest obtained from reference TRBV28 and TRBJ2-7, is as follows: DVKVTQSSRYLVKRTGEKVFLECVQDMDHENMFWYRQDPGLGLRLIYFSYDVKMKEKGDIPEGYSVSREKKERFSLILESASTNQTSMYLCASRPLDRDHREQYFGPGTRLTVT.